This TCR beta chain was sequenced during a study of patients and donors after allogeneic stem cell transplantation. TCRdb passed the RT-PCR reads through MiXCR, listing each CDR3 protein once. The sample has more than 850,000 distinct CDR3 sequences; around 17% are singletons. Germline values: CDR1 SGHRS, CDR2 YFSETQ. This CDR3 is 14 amino acids long. V lost 4 bases and J lost 4; bases outside the gene matches: 5. The TCR originated in a human donor who was either an allogeneic HSCT recipient or a stem cell or donor lymphocyte infusion donor (not recorded which). It is not recorded whose cells these are; they may come from a transplant donor. Sequenced: blood, either unsorted or a sorted T cell fraction (not recorded which). V usage is TRBV5-1 and J usage is TRBJ2-7; 10 bases align to TRBD2. The CDR3, as DNA: TGCGCCAGCAGCCAGACGACTAGCGGGTACGAGCAGTACTTC. Amino acids: CASSQTTSGYEQYF.